A single sample gave rise to the 9 T cell receptor beta chains below, sequenced in a study of cytomegalovirus exposure and HLA in healthy donors. PCR was performed using 60 Vbeta and 13 Jbeta primers. TCRdb's copy holds only in-frame clones and misses some; the assay was immunoSEQ multiplex PCR. This sample has under 150,000 clones, with 63% found just once. What was sequenced was PBMCs. The receptors shown here come from a middle-aged man in good health and CMV-seropositive.

This sequence joins TRBV9 and TRBJ1-2, with 8 bases identical to TRBD1. This CDR3 has 14 amino acids. Per germline, CDR1 SGDLS and CDR2 YYNGEE. Germline trimming cut 0 bases from V and 7 bases from J; bases unmatched to any gene: 5. CDR3 in amino acids: CASSVVGDRGGYTF. CDR3 DNA: TGTGCCAGCAGCGTAGTGGGCGACAGGGGTGGCTACACCTTC.

The rearrangement joins TRBV4-1 to TRBJ2-3, with D tentatively TRBD1 (6 bases). Trimming pared 4 bases from V and 3 bases from J, leaving 23 bases between. Germline V gene lookup returns CDR1 MGHRA and CDR2 YSYEKL. The CDR3 spans 18 residues. CDR3 loop: CASSRAPGKGELTDTQYF. CDR3 bases: TGCGCCAGCAGCCGCGCCCCGGGCAAGGGGGAATTAACAGATACGCAGTATTTT.

The V gene is TRBV28, the J gene TRBJ1-1, with D unclear. The V end lost 4 bases, the J end lost 0 bases, and 9 bases lay between the germline ends. The germline V gene has CDR1 MDHEN and CDR2 SYDVKM. There are 14 residues in the CDR3. The CDR3 DNA follows: TGTGCCAGCAGTTGGGCGGGAATGAACACTGAAGCTTTCTTT. Protein: CASSWAGMNTEAFF.

V usage is TRBV28 and J usage is TRBJ1-5; D possibly corresponds to TRBD1 (5 bases). This CDR3 has 14 residues. V lost 7 bases and J lost 6, with 16 bases in between. The germline V gene has CDR1 MDHEN and CDR2 SYDVKM. The CDR3 DNA follows: TGTGCCAGCATCAGGTTTGCGGGGGGTCAGCCCCAGCATTTT. As protein: CASIRFAGGQPQHF.

The gene calls are TRBV5-4 and TRBJ1-3; D is possibly TRBD1 (5 bases). V lost 2 bases, J lost 0 bases, and 12 bases lay in between. CDR1 SGHNT and CDR2 YYREEE come from the germline V gene (reference sequence). The length of the CDR3 is 16 residues. DNA for the CDR3: TGTGCCAGCAGCTTCGGACACCAATCCTCTGGAAACACCATATATTTT. This gives the protein CASSFGHQSSGNTIYF.

The chain joins TRBV6-1 to TRBJ2-2; 8 bases match TRBD1. V dropped 3 bases and J dropped 7; count of bases not matched to a gene: 16. Germline V gene sequence: CDR1 MNHNS, CDR2 SASEGT. The CDR3 sequence is 18 residues long. DNA for the CDR3: TGTGCCAGCAGTGAGGGGACAGGTCCATCCCTTTTCGGCGGGGAGCTGTTTTTT. It codes for CASSEGTGPSLFGGELFF.

The rearrangement joins TRBV7-9 to TRBJ2-2, with a tentative D call TRBD2 (5 bases). CDR1 SEHNR and CDR2 FQNEAQ come from the germline V gene (reference sequence). The CDR3 contains 15 residues. Trimming pared 4 bases from V and 7 bases from J, leaving 16 bases between. CDR3 sequence: CASSSGNIRSGELFF. The DNA of the CDR3 is TGTGCCAGCAGCTCCGGGAATATTCGAAGCGGGGAGCTGTTTTTT.

This clone was counted a few times. The chain links TRBV28 to TRBJ2-3, with TRBD2 matching 7 bases. J was trimmed by 2 bases and V by 7 bases; bases with no gene match: 6. Germline V gene sequence: CDR1 MDHEN, CDR2 SYDVKM. The CDR3 covers 14 residues. The CDR3 DNA sequence: TGTGCCAGCAATCAAGCGGGGAACACAGATACGCAGTATTTT. This codes for CASNQAGNTDTQYF.

This chain connects TRBV28 to TRBJ1-4; weak D call: TRBD1 (6 bases). V was trimmed by 5 bases and J by 4 bases, leaving 14 bases between them. There are 15 residues in the CDR3. Germline V gives CDR1 MDHEN, CDR2 SYDVKM. Here the CDR3 reads CASSPPGHLNEKLFF. The DNA of the CDR3 is TGTGCCAGCAGTCCACCGGGACACCTTAATGAAAAACTGTTTTTT. Variable domain in full (rest from reference TRBV28 and TRBJ1-4): DVKVTQSSRYLVKRTGEKVFLECVQDMDHENMFWYRQDPGLGLRLIYFSYDVKMKEKGDIPEGYSVSREKKERFSLILESASTNQTSMYLCASSPPGHLNEKLFFGSGTQLSVL.